This TCR beta chain was sequenced for a study of T-cell reconstitution after alpha-beta-depleted transplantation in children (dated by TCRdb to the mid-2010s). In the study overall: Using TCR repertoire profiling, the study followed T-cell immune reconstitution in a quantitative way in children after TCRalphabeta/CD19-depleted allogeneic hematopoietic cell transplantation.

Paper-wide results and their limitations: Apparently early alphabetaT-cell count recovery about two months after transplant reportedly relied on only several hundred rapidly expanded clones derived from non-depleted graft cells. Hyperexpanded clone frequencies declined over subsequent months; after one year, T-cell counts and TCRbeta diversity were mostly attributed to newly produced T cells. In some patients, the high TCRbeta diversity seen at day 60 was put down to recipient T cells and intrathymic progenitors that had survived conditioning.

V was cut back by 4 bases and J by 4 bases, leaving a gap of 11 bases between them. The germline V gene (reference sequence) specifies LNHNV as CDR1 and YYDKDF as CDR2. Including the terminal cysteine and phenylalanine, the CDR3 comprises 14 residues. CDR3 DNA is the only sequence kept; it has 42 bases, read in frame from the first base. As concerns this clonotype: This clone's antigen is unknown. No base quality values were provided; no much bigger clone lies one nucleotide off.

Library preparation was by PCR. The sample was run on an Illumina HiSeq 2500. Molecular barcoding was employed in the preparation of TCR libraries, with unique molecular identifiers being used to normalize TCRbeta repertoire quantification. TCRdb trimmed the raw reads at Q25, called clones with MiXCR and kept productive beta chains. Each CDR3 protein appears once, grouped with its most common genes and DNA. Across this sample there are some 200,000 distinct CDR3 sequences, with 7% to 9% seen only once. Clones ranked in the top ten supply 35% to 45% of the sample. In light of the paper, this sample's treatment or condition label describes: allogeneic hematopoietic cell transplantation with graft depleted of TCRalphabeta T cells and CD19 B cells. TCRalphabeta/CD19-depleted allogeneic hematopoietic cell grafts were given to the transplant recipients, all of whom were children.

The chain uses TRBV15 and TRBJ2-1, with a tentative D gene TRBD1 over 5 matching bases. This TCR derives from a male patient under 10 years old who had a stem cell transplant for acute myeloid leukemia, so the T cells may come from the graft donor. The sample here was PBMCs, mostly from graft donor cells, taken 360 days after TCRalphabeta/CD19-depleted stem cell transplant. The DNA is as follows: TGTGCCACCAGCAAGGACATCCAATACAATGAGCAGTTCTTC. This encodes CATSKDIQYNEQFF.